These 14 T cell receptor beta chains share one sample of origin, sequenced in a study of T cells in Graves' hyperthyroidism and ophthalmopathy. Amplified TCR beta CDR3 regions came from RNA transcripts. During a first-round RT-PCR of the TCR CDR3, the HTBI primer set was used. TCRdb re-called the multiplex PCR reads with MiXCR, one entry per CDR3 protein. The sample has fewer than 750,000 distinct CDR3 sequences; about 15% are singletons. Sequenced material: blood. These receptors all come from a woman in her fifties or sixties with Graves' ophthalmopathy.

This clonotype was seen ten or more times. The V and J genes are TRBV7-2 and TRBJ2-1, with 8 bases that match TRBD2. V trimming: 2 bases; J trimming: 8 bases; junction bases outside the gene matches: 8. Per the germline V gene, CDR1 is SGHTA and CDR2 is FQGNSA. The CDR3 is made up of 15 amino acids. CDR3 protein: CASSLRGLGRDEQFF. The CDR3 DNA sequence: TGTGCCAGCAGCTTAAGGGGACTAGGTAGGGATGAGCAGTTCTTC.

This clonotype was recorded many times. The V and J genes are TRBV7-9 and TRBJ2-6; 8 nucleotides match TRBD1. Per the germline V gene, CDR1 is SEHNR and CDR2 is FQNEAQ (reference sequence). This CDR3 comprises 20 residues. The trim removed 0 bases at V and 0 bases at J, leaving 10 bases unmatched. The DNA of the CDR3 is TGTGCCAGCAGCTTAGCGGTCGGGGGCAGGGGGCTCTCTGGGGCCAACGTCCTGACTTTC. The encoded protein is CASSLAVGGRGLSGANVLTF.

This clonotype occurred a few times. This chain connects TRBV24-1 to TRBJ2-2; the match to TRBD2 covers 8 bases. CDR1 KGHDR and CDR2 SFDVKD come from the germline V gene. V lost 0 bases, J lost 7 bases, and 6 bases stayed unmatched. The CDR3 runs to 16 residues. The CDR3 region has the DNA TGTGCCACCAGTGATTTGAAGACTAGCGCAGTCGGGGAGCTGTTTTTT. Protein sequence: CATSDLKTSAVGELFF.

This clonotype was recorded at least ten times. V usage is TRBV20-1 and J usage is TRBJ2-1; 15 bases are shared with TRBD2. This CDR3 has 14 residues. Per the germline V gene, CDR1 is DFQATT and CDR2 is SNEGSKA (reference sequence). The junction had 1 base not matched to a gene; V was cut back by 3 bases and J by 7 bases. CDR3: CSASGLAGGNEQFF. In DNA, the CDR3 is TGCAGTGCTAGTGGACTAGCGGGAGGGAATGAGCAGTTCTTC.

The chain uses TRBV4-2 and TRBJ1-1; D gene ambiguous. Trimming pared 0 bases from V and 1 base from J, leaving 6 bases between. The CDR3 is 14 amino acids. The germline gives CDR1 LGHNA, CDR2 YNFKEQ. In DNA, the CDR3 is TGTGCCAGCAGCCAAGAATTGGAGAACACTGAAGCTTTCTTT. It specifies CASSQELENTEAFF.

This sequence joins TRBV27 and TRBJ2-7; 8 nucleotides match TRBD1. CDR1 is MNHEY, CDR2 SMNVEV, per germline (reference sequence). Trimming cost V 3 bases and J 5 bases; bases outside gene matches: 9. This CDR3 spans 15 amino acids. CDR3 nucleotide sequence: TGTGCCAGCAGTTTCTGGGGACAGGTTTTACACGAGCAGTACTTC. This gives the protein CASSFWGQVLHEQYF.

The table lists this clonotype with many counts. The J gene is TRBJ2-1, the V gene TRBV7-2; 9 bases match TRBD1. J lost 0 bases, V lost 3 bases, and 9 bases had no gene match. There are 18 residues in the CDR3. CDR1 is SGHTA, CDR2 FQGNSA, per germline. This CDR3 reads CASSFQFRTGVSYNEQFF. The CDR3 DNA follows: TGTGCCAGCAGCTTTCAATTCCGGACAGGGGTCTCCTACAATGAGCAGTTCTTC. Drawing the rest from reference TRBV7-2 and TRBJ2-1, the complete variable domain is GAGVSQSPSNKVTEKGKDVELRCDPISGHTALYWYRQSLGQGLEFLIYFQGNSAPDKSGLPSDRFSAERTGGSVSTLTIQRTQQEDSAVYLCASSFQFRTGVSYNEQFFGPGTRLTVL.

The V and J genes are TRBV9 and TRBJ2-6; 11 bases align to TRBD2. Trimming at V came to 3 bases and at J to 0 bases, leaving 8 bases not matched to a gene. CDR3 size: 19 residues. Germline V gene data show CDR1 as SGDLS and CDR2 as YYNGEE. In DNA form, the CDR3 reads TGTGCCAGCAGCGGAGTGACTAGCGGGACCTCCTCTGGGGCCAACGTCCTGACTTTC. It is translated as CASSGVTSGTSSGANVLTF.

This clonotype was counted at least ten times. The chain is built from TRBV6-1 and TRBJ2-1; 7 positions agree with TRBD2. The CDR3 is made up of 18 amino acids. Trimming cost V 7 bases and J 9 bases; bases outside gene matches: 24. CDR1 and CDR2 (germline): MNHNS, SASEGT. CDR3 nucleotide sequence: TGTGCCAGCAACCCCCATGGCGCGGGAGAGGAGGGATTTGGTGAGCAGTTCTTC. This sequence encodes CASNPHGAGEEGFGEQFF.

A single count supports this clonotype. The chain is built from TRBV19 and TRBJ2-2; possible D gene TRBD1, 6 bases. The germline V gene has CDR1 LNHDA and CDR2 SQIVND (reference sequence). Trimming stripped 3 bases from V and 1 base from J, with 12 bases between. The CDR3 runs to 16 residues. CDR3 amino acids: CASSILSGVNTGELFF. The CDR3 DNA reads TGTGCCAGTAGTATCCTATCAGGGGTGAACACCGGGGAGCTGTTTTTT.

This clonotype was found many times. The chain employs TRBV12-5 and TRBJ2-1; 9 bases align to TRBD1. The CDR3 consists of 15 residues. Germline CDR1 LGHNT, CDR2 FRNRAP. With V trimmed by 4 bases and J by 5 bases, 6 bases remained unmatched. Written as DNA, the CDR3 is TGTGCTAGTGGTTCCCCCGGGACAGGGAACAATGAGCAGTTCTTC. Amino acid sequence: CASGSPGTGNNEQFF.

This clonotype was seen many times. This chain uses TRBV7-9 with TRBJ1-5, with D uncertain. From germline, CDR1 is SEHNR and CDR2 FQNEAQ (reference sequence). Deletions cut 4 bases from V and 7 bases from J, with 8 bases between. The CDR3 length is 12 residues. The CDR3 coding sequence is TGTGCCAGCAGCTCCCCTCGGCAGCCCCAGCATTTT. Encoded protein: CASSSPRQPQHF.

This rearrangement joins TRBV28 to TRBJ1-6; D ambiguous. The ends were cut back, 3 bases at V and 9 bases at J, with 9 bases in the middle. The CDR3 length is 13 residues. Germline values: CDR1 MDHEN, CDR2 SYDVKM. CDR3 protein: CASSFGYRSPLHF. The CDR3 coding sequence is TGTGCCAGCAGTTTCGGGTACCGTTCACCCCTCCACTTT.

At least ten counts were recorded for this clonotype. V usage is TRBV30 and J usage is TRBJ1-4, with D unresolved. The CDR3 extends over 15 amino acids. Germline V lookup: CDR1 GTSNPN, CDR2 SVGIG (reference sequence). Trimming took off 0 bases at V and 7 bases at J, with 15 bases between the two ends. The CDR3 sequence is CAWSVSWHDREKLFF. CDR3 bases: TGTGCCTGGAGTGTATCGTGGCATGATCGTGAAAAACTGTTTTTT.